This T cell receptor (beta chain) originates from a study of T cells in Graves' hyperthyroidism and ophthalmopathy. Amplified TCR beta CDR3 regions came from RNA transcripts. The study used the HTBI primer set for a first-round RT-PCR of the TCR CDR3. MiXCR, run by TCRdb on the multiplex PCR reads, gives a single entry per CDR3 protein. The sample lists hundreds of thousands of distinct CDR3 sequences; about 18% were seen once. V gave up 4 bases and J gave up 3 bases, with 16 bases separating them. The CDR3 loop spans 15 amino acids. The germline V gene encodes CDR1 SGDLS and CDR2 YYNGEE. This clonotype was found many times. Its antigen is not identified. Study observations and caveats: Within blood appeared most thyroid clonotypes that had expanded above 0.001.

This receptor was identified in a woman aged 18-29 years with Graves' hyperthyroidism. The genes are TRBV9 and TRBJ2-5, with D maybe TRBD2 (6 bases). What was sequenced was blood. CDR3 amino acids: CASSSHGGGEETQYF. The CDR3 DNA sequence: TGTGCCAGCAGCTCCCACGGGGGAGGAGAAGAGACCCAGTACTTC.